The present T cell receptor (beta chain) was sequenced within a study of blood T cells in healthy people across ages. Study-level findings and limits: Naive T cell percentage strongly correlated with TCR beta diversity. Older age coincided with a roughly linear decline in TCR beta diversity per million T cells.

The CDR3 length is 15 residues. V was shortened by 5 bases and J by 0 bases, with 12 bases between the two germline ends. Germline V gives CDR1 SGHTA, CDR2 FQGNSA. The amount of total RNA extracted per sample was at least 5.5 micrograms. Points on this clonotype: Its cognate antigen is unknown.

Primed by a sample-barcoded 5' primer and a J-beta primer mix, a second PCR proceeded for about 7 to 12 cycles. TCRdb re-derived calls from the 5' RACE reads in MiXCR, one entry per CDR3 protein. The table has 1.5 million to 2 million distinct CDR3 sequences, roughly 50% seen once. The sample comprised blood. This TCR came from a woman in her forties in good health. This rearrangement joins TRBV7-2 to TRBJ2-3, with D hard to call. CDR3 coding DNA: TGTGCCAGCAGCCCTCAGGTCGCTAGCACAGATACGCAGTATTTT. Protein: CASSPQVASTDTQYF. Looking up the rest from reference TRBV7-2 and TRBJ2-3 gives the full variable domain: GAGVSQSPSNKVTEKGKDVELRCDPISGHTALYWYRQSLGQGLEFLIYFQGNSAPDKSGLPSDRFSAERTGGSVSTLTIQRTQQEDSAVYLCASSPQVASTDTQYFGPGTRLTVL.